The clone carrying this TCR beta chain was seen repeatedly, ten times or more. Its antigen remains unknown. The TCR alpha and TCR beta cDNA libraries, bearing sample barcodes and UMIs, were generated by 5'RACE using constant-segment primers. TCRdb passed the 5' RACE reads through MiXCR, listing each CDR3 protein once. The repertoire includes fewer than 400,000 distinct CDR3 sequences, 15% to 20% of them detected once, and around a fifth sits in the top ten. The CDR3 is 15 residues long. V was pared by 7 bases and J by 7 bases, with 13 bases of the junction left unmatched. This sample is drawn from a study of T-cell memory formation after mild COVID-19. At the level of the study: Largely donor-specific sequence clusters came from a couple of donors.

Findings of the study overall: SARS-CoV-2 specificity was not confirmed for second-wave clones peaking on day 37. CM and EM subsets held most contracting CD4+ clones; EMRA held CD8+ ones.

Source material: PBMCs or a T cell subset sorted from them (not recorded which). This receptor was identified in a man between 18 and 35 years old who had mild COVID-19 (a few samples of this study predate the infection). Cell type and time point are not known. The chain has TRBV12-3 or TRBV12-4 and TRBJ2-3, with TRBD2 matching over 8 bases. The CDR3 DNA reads TGTGCCAGCACCTCACCGGGGGGGCCTGGATATACGCAGTATTTT. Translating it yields CASTSPGGPGYTQYF.